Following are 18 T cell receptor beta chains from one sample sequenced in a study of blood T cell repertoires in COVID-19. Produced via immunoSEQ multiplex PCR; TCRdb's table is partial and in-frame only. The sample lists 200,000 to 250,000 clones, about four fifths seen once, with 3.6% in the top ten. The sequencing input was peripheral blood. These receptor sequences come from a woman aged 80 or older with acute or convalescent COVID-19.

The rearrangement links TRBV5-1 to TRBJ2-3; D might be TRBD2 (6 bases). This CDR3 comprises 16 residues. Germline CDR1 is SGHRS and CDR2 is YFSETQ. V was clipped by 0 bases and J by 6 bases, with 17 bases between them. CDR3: CASSLAGGASSDTQYF. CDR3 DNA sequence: TGCGCCAGCAGCTTGGCCGGGGGTGCCTCTTCGGATACGCAGTATTTT.

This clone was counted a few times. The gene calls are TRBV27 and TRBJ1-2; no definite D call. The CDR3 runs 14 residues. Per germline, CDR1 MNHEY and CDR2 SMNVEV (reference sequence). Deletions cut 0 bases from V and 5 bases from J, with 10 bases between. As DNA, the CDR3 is TGTGCCAGCAGTTTATCGAGCAGGATTTATGGCTACACCTTC. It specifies CASSLSSRIYGYTF.

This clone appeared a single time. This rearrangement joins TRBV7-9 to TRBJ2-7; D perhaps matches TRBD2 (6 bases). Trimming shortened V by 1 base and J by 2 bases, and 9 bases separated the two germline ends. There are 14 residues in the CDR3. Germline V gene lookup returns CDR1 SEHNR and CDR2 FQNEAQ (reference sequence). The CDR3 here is CASSLVGGTYEQYF. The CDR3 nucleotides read TGTGCCAGCAGCTTAGTGGGGGGAACCTACGAGCAGTACTTC.

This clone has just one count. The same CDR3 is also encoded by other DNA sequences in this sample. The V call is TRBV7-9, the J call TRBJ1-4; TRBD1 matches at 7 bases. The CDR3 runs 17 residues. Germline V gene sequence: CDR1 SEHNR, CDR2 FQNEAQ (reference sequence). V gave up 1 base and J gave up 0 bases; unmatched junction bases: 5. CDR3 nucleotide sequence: TGTGCCAGCAGCTTAGGTCCCGGACAGGCAACTAATGAAAAACTGTTTTTT. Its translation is CASSLGPGQATNEKLFF.

DNA for the CDR3: TGTGCCAGCAGCCGGGCTAACTATGGCTACACCTTC. It codes for CASSRANYGYTF. V usage is TRBV13 and J usage is TRBJ1-2; D remains unclear. The V gene lost 5 bases and the J gene lost 0 bases, with 4 bases spanning the gap. This CDR3 has 12 residues. The germline V gene encodes CDR1 PRHDT and CDR2 FYEKMQ (reference sequence).

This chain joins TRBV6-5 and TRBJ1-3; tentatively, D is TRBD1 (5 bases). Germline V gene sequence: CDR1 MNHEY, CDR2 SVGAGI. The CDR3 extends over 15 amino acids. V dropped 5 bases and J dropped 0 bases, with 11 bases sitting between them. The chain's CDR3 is CASSRGLVSGNTIYF. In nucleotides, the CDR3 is TGTGCCAGCAGTAGGGGACTTGTCTCTGGAAACACCATATATTTT.

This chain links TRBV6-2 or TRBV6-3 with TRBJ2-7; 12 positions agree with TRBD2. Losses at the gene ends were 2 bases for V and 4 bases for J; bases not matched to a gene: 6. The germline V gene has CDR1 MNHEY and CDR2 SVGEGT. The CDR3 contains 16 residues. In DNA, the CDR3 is TGTGCCAGCAGTTACCTAGCGGGGGGGCTCCCGTACGAGCAGTACTTC. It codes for CASSYLAGGLPYEQYF.

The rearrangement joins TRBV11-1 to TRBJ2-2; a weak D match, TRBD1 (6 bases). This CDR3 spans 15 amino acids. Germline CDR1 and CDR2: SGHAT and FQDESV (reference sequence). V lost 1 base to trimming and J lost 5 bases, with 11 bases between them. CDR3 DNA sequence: TGTGCCAGCAGCTTAGGCTCGACAGGTACCGGGGAGCTGTTTTTT. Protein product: CASSLGSTGTGELFF.

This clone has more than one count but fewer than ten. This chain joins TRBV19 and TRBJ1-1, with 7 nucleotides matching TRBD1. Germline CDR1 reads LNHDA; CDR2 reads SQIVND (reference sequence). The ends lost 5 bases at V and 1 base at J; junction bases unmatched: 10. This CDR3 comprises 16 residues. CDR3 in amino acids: CASSPNGQAWNTEAFF. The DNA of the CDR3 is TGTGCCAGTAGTCCCAACGGACAGGCCTGGAACACTGAAGCTTTCTTT.

CDR3: CASSLGGSYNSPLHF. The CDR3 nucleotides read TGCGCCAGCAGCTTGGGAGGGTCCTATAATTCACCCCTCCACTTT. This chain uses TRBV5-1 with TRBJ1-6; no reliable D call. Germline V lookup: CDR1 SGHRS, CDR2 YFSETQ. This CDR3 contains 15 residues. V shed 0 bases and J shed 1 base, with 5 bases lying between them.

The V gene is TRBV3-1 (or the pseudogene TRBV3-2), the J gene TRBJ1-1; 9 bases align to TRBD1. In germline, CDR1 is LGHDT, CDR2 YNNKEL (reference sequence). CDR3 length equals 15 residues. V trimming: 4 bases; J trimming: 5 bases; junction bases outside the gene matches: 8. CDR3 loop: CASSLRRDRDTEAFF. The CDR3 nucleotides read TGTGCCAGCAGCCTACGACGGGACAGGGATACTGAAGCTTTCTTT.

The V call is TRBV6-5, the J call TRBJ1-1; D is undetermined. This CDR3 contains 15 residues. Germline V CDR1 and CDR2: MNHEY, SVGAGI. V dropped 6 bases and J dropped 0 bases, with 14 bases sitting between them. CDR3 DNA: TGTGCCAGCAGGCGACTGGAGGAAATGAACACTGAAGCTTTCTTT. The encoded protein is CASRRLEEMNTEAFF.

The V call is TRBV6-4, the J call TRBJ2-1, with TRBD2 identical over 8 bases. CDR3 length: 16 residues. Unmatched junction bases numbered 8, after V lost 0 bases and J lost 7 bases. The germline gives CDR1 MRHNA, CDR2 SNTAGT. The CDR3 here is CASSDSSRGGQNEQFF. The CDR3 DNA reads TGTGCCAGCAGTGACTCAAGCCGGGGGGGCCAAAATGAGCAGTTCTTC.

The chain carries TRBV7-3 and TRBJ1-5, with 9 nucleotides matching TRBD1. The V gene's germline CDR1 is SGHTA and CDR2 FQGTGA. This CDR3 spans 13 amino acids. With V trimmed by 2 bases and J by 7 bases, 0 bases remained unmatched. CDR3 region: CASSLGTGQPQHF. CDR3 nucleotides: TGTGCCAGCAGCTTAGGGACAGGGCAGCCCCAGCATTTT.

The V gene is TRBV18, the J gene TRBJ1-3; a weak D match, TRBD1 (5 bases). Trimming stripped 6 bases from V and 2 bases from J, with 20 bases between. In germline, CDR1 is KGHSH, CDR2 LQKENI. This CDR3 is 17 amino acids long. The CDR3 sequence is CASSVSGTTGAGNTIYF. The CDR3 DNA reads TGTGCCAGCTCGGTCTCCGGGACTACGGGGGCTGGAAACACCATATATTTT.

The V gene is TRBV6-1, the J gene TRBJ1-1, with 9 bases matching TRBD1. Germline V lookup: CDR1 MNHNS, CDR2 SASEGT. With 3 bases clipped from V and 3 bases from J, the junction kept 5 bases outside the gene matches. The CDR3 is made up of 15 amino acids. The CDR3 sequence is CASSDPGTGYTEAFF. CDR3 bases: TGTGCCAGCAGTGATCCCGGGACAGGGTACACTGAAGCTTTCTTT.

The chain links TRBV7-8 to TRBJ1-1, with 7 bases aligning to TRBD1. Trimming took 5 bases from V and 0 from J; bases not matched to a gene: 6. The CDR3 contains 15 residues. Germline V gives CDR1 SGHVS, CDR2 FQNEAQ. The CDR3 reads CASSLQGQLNTEAFF. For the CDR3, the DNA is TGTGCCAGCAGCCTACAGGGGCAACTGAACACTGAAGCTTTCTTT.

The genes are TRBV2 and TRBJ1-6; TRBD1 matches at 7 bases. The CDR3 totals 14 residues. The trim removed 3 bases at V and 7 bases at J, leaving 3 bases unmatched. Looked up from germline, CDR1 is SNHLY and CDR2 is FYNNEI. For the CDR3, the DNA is TGTGCCAGCAGTGAGGGCAGGGGGAATTCACCCCTCCACTTT. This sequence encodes CASSEGRGNSPLHF.